A single sample is the source of the 23 T cell receptor beta chains below, sequenced in a study of blood T cell repertoires in COVID-19. The repertoire was sequenced with immunoSEQ multiplex PCR; TCRdb's copy has only in-frame clones and lacks some. The sample has about 250,000 clones; approximately 90% are singletons. Sequencing input: PBMCs or T cells enriched from blood (not recorded which). These receptors all come from a man younger than 35 who had recovered from COVID-19.

The chain is built from TRBV2 and TRBJ1-5, with D possibly matching TRBD1 (5 bases). This CDR3 contains 14 residues. Trimming removed 5 bases from V and 6 bases from J, with 14 bases in between. Germline V gene data show CDR1 as SNHLY and CDR2 as FYNNEI. Here the CDR3 reads CASSLGQGGQPQHF. CDR3 in DNA: TGTGCCAGCAGTCTGGGCCAGGGCGGTCAGCCCCAGCATTTT.

J is TRBJ2-7 and V is TRBV3-1 (or the pseudogene TRBV3-2), with D possibly matching TRBD1 (6 bases). V was shortened by 0 bases and J by 6 bases, with 9 bases between the two germline ends. The germline gives CDR1 LGHDT, CDR2 YNNKEL (reference sequence). CDR3 length: 13 amino acids. The CDR3, as DNA: TGTGCCAGCAGCCAAGATTACAGGGCCGAGCAGTACTTC. As protein: CASSQDYRAEQYF.

Comments on this clone: Within the sample, other DNA sequences also encode this same CDR3. The V and J genes are TRBV5-1 and TRBJ1-1; D gene uncertain. This CDR3 is built from 13 residues. Germline CDR1 and CDR2: SGHRS and YFSETQ. Between the trimmed V and J ends, which lost 1 base and 0 bases, there was a span of 4 bases. The CDR3 spells CASSLTVNTEAFF. The CDR3 DNA reads TGCGCCAGCAGCTTGACAGTGAACACTGAAGCTTTCTTT.

This clone was seen just once. V gene TRBV6-1 combines with J gene TRBJ2-1; 7 bases fit TRBD1. Trimming removed 1 base from V and 0 bases from J; junction bases left unmatched: 3. Germline V lookup: CDR1 MNHNS, CDR2 SASEGT. This CDR3 has 16 amino acids. The CDR3 DNA follows: TGTGCCAGCAGTGAAGATGGGGACAGCTCCTACAATGAGCAGTTCTTC. As protein: CASSEDGDSSYNEQFF.

The chain couples TRBV7-2 to TRBJ2-1, with 9 bases that match TRBD2. The trim removed 1 base at V and 9 bases at J, leaving 10 bases unmatched. The V gene's germline CDR1 is SGHTA and CDR2 FQGNSA. CDR3 length equals 16 residues. CDR3: CASSLGSGGGAFEQFF. The DNA of the CDR3 is TGTGCCAGCAGCTTAGGCAGTGGCGGGGGGGCCTTTGAGCAGTTCTTC.

The gene calls are TRBV7-9 and TRBJ2-5; 7 nucleotides agree with TRBD2. Germline V CDR1 and CDR2: SEHNR, FQNEAQ (reference sequence). The J segment lost 6 bases and the V segment lost 5 bases, leaving 18 bases of the junction unmatched. This CDR3 comprises 17 residues. CDR3 sequence reads: CASSPREGGSFLKTQYF. For the CDR3, the DNA is TGTGCCAGCAGCCCTAGGGAGGGAGGGAGTTTCTTGAAGACCCAGTACTTC.

This clone was observed once. This rearrangement joins TRBV3-1 (or the pseudogene TRBV3-2) to TRBJ1-4; 7 nucleotides line up with TRBD1. Germline-derived CDR1 and CDR2 are LGHDT and YNNKEL (reference sequence). With 3 bases clipped from V and 5 bases from J, the junction kept 3 bases outside the gene matches. The CDR3 is 14 residues long. The CDR3 loop is CASSQEGGNEKLFF. DNA of the CDR3: TGTGCCAGCAGCCAGGAAGGGGGCAATGAAAAACTGTTTTTT.

The chain couples TRBV2 to TRBJ1-2, with D possibly being TRBD1 (6 bases). The CDR3 contains 14 residues. Germline-derived CDR1 and CDR2 are SNHLY and FYNNEI. The germline V and J ends were trimmed by 5 bases and 2 bases, with 12 bases remaining between them. CDR3 DNA: TGTGCCAGCAGTAGTCCCGGGACAAACTATGGCTACACCTTC. Residues: CASSSPGTNYGYTF.

The V call is TRBV3-1 (or the pseudogene TRBV3-2), the J call TRBJ2-1; no firm D call. Germline CDR1 LGHDT, CDR2 YNNKEL (reference sequence). This CDR3 comprises 13 residues. V was pared by 1 base and J by 4 bases, with 5 bases between. CDR3 nucleotides: TGTGCCAGCAGCCAAGCGAGGTACAATGAGCAGTTCTTC. Encoded protein: CASSQARYNEQFF.

V and J are TRBV10-3 and TRBJ2-1, with 10 bases aligning to TRBD2. Germline CDR1 and CDR2: ENHRY and SYGVKD. Trimming cost V 10 bases and J 9 bases; bases outside gene matches: 18. This CDR3 has 16 amino acids. The CDR3: CANSPSPSGSNGEQFF. DNA for the CDR3: TGTGCCAACTCCCCGTCCCCTAGCGGGAGCAACGGTGAGCAGTTCTTC.

The chain has TRBV7-6 and TRBJ1-2, with 8 bases fitting TRBD1. J lost 3 bases, V lost 5 bases, and 2 bases had no gene match. Germline CDR1 and CDR2: SGHVS and FNYEAQ. The length of the CDR3 is 13 residues. The CDR3 region is CASSPDRDYGYTF. The CDR3 DNA reads TGTGCCAGCAGCCCGGACAGGGACTATGGCTACACCTTC.

CDR3 in amino acids: CASSQGLAGAYEQYF. CDR3 coding DNA: TGTGCCAGCAGCCAAGGACTAGCGGGGGCCTACGAGCAGTACTTC. The chain combines TRBV14 with TRBJ2-7, with TRBD2 identical over 12 bases. Germline CDR1 SGHDN, CDR2 FVKESK. This CDR3 contains 15 residues. V trimming: 1 base; J trimming: 2 bases; junction bases outside the gene matches: 0.

V gene TRBV28 combines with J gene TRBJ1-5, with 8 bases lining up with TRBD1. Losses at the gene ends were 2 bases for V and 2 bases for J; bases not matched to a gene: 5. Germline-derived CDR1 and CDR2 are MDHEN and SYDVKM. CDR3 length equals 16 residues. Here the CDR3 reads CASSLGRGRRNQPQHF. Written as DNA, the CDR3 is TGTGCCAGCAGTTTAGGCAGGGGGCGTCGCAATCAGCCCCAGCATTTT.

The count of this clone is one. The chain uses TRBV27 and TRBJ1-6; 8 bases fit TRBD1. CDR1 and CDR2 (germline): MNHEY, SMNVEV (reference sequence). This CDR3 region has 15 residues. V dropped 4 bases and J dropped 4; count of bases not matched to a gene: 3. Written as DNA, the CDR3 is TGTGCCAGCAGTTCCGGACAGGGTTATAATTCACCCCTCCACTTT. Protein product: CASSSGQGYNSPLHF.

CDR3 residues: CAISEGVAGTEAFF. The CDR3 coding sequence is TGTGCCATCAGTGAAGGAGTGGCGGGCACTGAAGCTTTCTTT. The rearrangement joins TRBV10-3 to TRBJ1-1, with D unclear. Germline CDR1 ENHRY, CDR2 SYGVKD. V was trimmed by 3 bases and J by 4 bases, leaving 12 bases between them. CDR3 length equals 14 residues.

The rearrangement links TRBV27 to TRBJ2-7; tentative D call: TRBD1 (6 bases). CDR1 and CDR2 from the germline V gene are MNHEY and SMNVEV (reference sequence). Trimming removed 0 bases from V and 2 bases from J, with 11 bases in between. This CDR3 has 15 amino acids. CDR3 coding DNA: TGTGCCAGCAGTTTATCATCCAGGGGAACCTACGAGCAGTACTTC. Translated, it gives CASSLSSRGTYEQYF.

The rearrangement joins TRBV7-9 to TRBJ2-7, with 10 positions matching TRBD2. Looked up from germline, CDR1 is SEHNR and CDR2 is FQNEAQ (reference sequence). V shed 6 bases and J 2 bases; nucleotides not matched to a gene: 7. There are 15 residues in the CDR3. The CDR3 region has the DNA TGTGCCAGCAGTTACCTAGCGGGAGCTACCTACGAGCAGTACTTC. This sequence encodes CASSYLAGATYEQYF.

The rearrangement links TRBV7-9 to TRBJ2-3, with 10 bases matching TRBD1. Germline assignment: CDR1 SEHNR and CDR2 FQNEAQ (reference sequence). V shed 4 bases and J 5 bases; nucleotides not matched to a gene: 6. CDR3 size: 15 residues. DNA of the CDR3: TGTGCCAGCAGCTCCGACAGGGGGCGGAAAGATACGCAGTATTTT. Protein product: CASSSDRGRKDTQYF. The variable domain in full, with the rest retrieved from reference TRBV7-9 and TRBJ2-3, is DTGVSQNPRHKITKRGQNVTFRCDPISEHNRLYWYRQTLGQGPEFLTYFQNEAQLEKSRLLSDRFSAERPKGSFSTLEIQRTEQGDSAMYLCASSSDRGRKDTQYFGPGTRLTVL.

This clone was found a few times. J is TRBJ2-3 and V is TRBV6-4, with a possible D match to TRBD1 (6 bases). V dropped 6 bases and J dropped 2 bases, with 12 bases sitting between them. This CDR3 is 14 amino acids long. Germline V lookup: CDR1 MRHNA, CDR2 SNTAGT. CDR3 DNA: TGTGCCAGCAGCCGGGACACCACCACAGATACGCAGTATTTT. This translates into CASSRDTTTDTQYF.

The chain uses TRBV7-9 and TRBJ1-2; D is unclear. Deletions cut 5 bases from V and 5 bases from J, with 18 bases between. The CDR3 covers 15 residues. CDR1 SEHNR and CDR2 FQNEAQ come from the germline V gene (reference sequence). The CDR3: CASSLDRSRFYGYTF. CDR3 in DNA: TGTGCCAGCAGCCTAGATCGGTCCAGGTTTTATGGCTACACCTTC. Full variable domain (missing parts from reference TRBV7-9 and TRBJ1-2): DTGVSQNPRHKITKRGQNVTFRCDPISEHNRLYWYRQTLGQGPEFLTYFQNEAQLEKSRLLSDRFSAERPKGSFSTLEIQRTEQGDSAMYLCASSLDRSRFYGYTFGSGTRLTVV.

The chain joins TRBV7-8 to TRBJ2-7, with TRBD1 identical over 7 bases. Per the germline V gene, CDR1 is SGHVS and CDR2 is FQNEAQ. V trimming: 0 bases; J trimming: 4 bases; junction bases outside the gene matches: 3. The CDR3 is made up of 14 amino acids. The CDR3 protein is CASSLAGQYYEQYF. In nucleotides, the CDR3 is TGTGCCAGCAGCTTAGCGGGACAGTATTACGAGCAGTACTTC.

This rearrangement joins TRBV6-1 to TRBJ2-1; 7 bases fit TRBD1. Germline loops: CDR1 MNHNS, CDR2 SASEGT. J was trimmed by 1 base and V by 0 bases; bases with no gene match: 3. This CDR3 is built from 16 residues. The CDR3 loop is CASSEAGGRSYNEQFF. The CDR3 DNA reads TGTGCCAGCAGTGAAGCAGGGGGCCGTTCCTACAATGAGCAGTTCTTC.

This chain connects TRBV19 to TRBJ2-6; possible D gene TRBD2, 5 bases. This CDR3 has 17 amino acids. V shed 0 bases and J shed 1 base, with 10 bases lying between them. CDR1 and CDR2 from the germline V gene are LNHDA and SQIVND (reference sequence). The CDR3 region has the DNA TGTGCCAGTAGTATAGATCACGGGGATTCTGGGGCCAACGTCCTGACTTTC. Residues: CASSIDHGDSGANVLTF. Together with reference TRBV19 and TRBJ2-6, the CDR3 gives the full variable domain: DGGITQSPKYLFRKEGQNVTLSCEQNLNHDAMYWYRQDPGQGLRLIYYSQIVNDFQKGDIAEGYSVSREKKESFPLTVTSAQKNPTAFYLCASSIDHGDSGANVLTFGAGSRLTVL.